This T cell receptor (beta chain) stems from a study of T-cell reconstitution after alpha-beta-depleted transplantation in children. It was with unique molecular identifiers that the TCRbeta library was prepared. TCRdb reprocessed the PCR reads with MiXCR, giving one entry per CDR3 protein. The table shows 350,000 to 400,000 distinct CDR3 sequences, with over 20% occurring only once. The sequences come from PBMCs from the stem cell graft donor, collected from the stem cell graft. The sequence came from a human donor who donated a stem cell graft to a child with acute myeloid leukemia.

The CDR3 region is CASSHPFGQGDYGYTF. In DNA form, the CDR3 reads TGCGCCAGCAGCCACCCCTTTGGACAGGGTGACTATGGCTACACCTTC. The V call is TRBV4-1, the J call TRBJ1-2; TRBD1 matches 8 bases. Unmatched junction bases numbered 9, after V lost 3 bases and J lost 3 bases. The CDR3 length is 16 residues. Germline CDR1 reads MGHRA; CDR2 reads YSYEKL.